This T cell receptor beta chain is drawn from a study of blood T cell repertoires in COVID-19. Looking at the study overall: The origin of the acute and convalescent COVID-19 samples was the United States, Italy and Spain.

The repertoire was sequenced with immunoSEQ multiplex PCR; TCRdb's copy has only in-frame clones and lacks some. The sample has 230,000 or so clones, roughly 80% seen once. V dropped 6 bases and J dropped 11 bases, with 14 bases sitting between them. The germline V gene has CDR1 MNHEY and CDR2 SMNVEV (reference sequence). The CDR3 contains 11 residues. The chain is built from TRBV27 and TRBJ2-7; D may be TRBD1 (6 bases). This TCR was sampled from a man aged 50 or older with active or convalescent COVID-19. Material: peripheral blood. The CDR3 coding sequence is TGTGCCAGCAGCTCAGGGGTCGGGGAGTACTTC. Translating it yields CASSSGVGEYF.